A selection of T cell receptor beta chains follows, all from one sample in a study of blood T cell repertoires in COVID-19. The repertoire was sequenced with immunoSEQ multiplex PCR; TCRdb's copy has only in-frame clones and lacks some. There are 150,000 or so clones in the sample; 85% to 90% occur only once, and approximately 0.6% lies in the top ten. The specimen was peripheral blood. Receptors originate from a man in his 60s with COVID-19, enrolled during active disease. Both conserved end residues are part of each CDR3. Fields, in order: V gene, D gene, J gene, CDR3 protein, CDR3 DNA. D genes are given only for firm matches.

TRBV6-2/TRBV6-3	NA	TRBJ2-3	CASSLSADTQYF	TGTGCCAGCAGTCTCAGCGCAGATACGCAGTATTTT
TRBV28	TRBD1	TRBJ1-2	CASSPPWTGIGYTF	TGTGCCAGCAGTCCCCCCTGGACAGGGATTGGCTACACCTTC
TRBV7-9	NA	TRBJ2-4	CASSDYVKNIQYF	TGTGCCAGCAGCGACTACGTCAAAAACATTCAGTACTTC
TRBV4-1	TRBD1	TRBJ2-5	CASSQGDRGGETQYF	TGCGCCAGCAGCCAAGGTGACAGGGGGGGGGAGACCCAGTACTTC
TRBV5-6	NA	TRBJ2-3	CASSLYGGPSTDTQYF	TGTGCCAGCAGCTTGTACGGGGGACCAAGCACAGATACGCAGTATTTT
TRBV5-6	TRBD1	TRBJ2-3	CASSETGGDDTQYF	TGTGCCAGCAGCGAAACAGGGGGCGATGATACGCAGTATTTT
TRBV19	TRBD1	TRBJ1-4	CASTNTGGSNEKLFF	TGTGCCAGTACAAATACAGGGGGCTCTAATGAAAAACTGTTTTTT
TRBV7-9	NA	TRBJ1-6	CASSSDISGGSPLHF	TGTGCCAGCAGCTCGGATATTTCAGGTGGATCACCCCTCCACTTT
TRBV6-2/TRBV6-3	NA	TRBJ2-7	CASSYNSRIGEQYF	TGTGCCAGCAGTTACAACTCCCGGATCGGGGAGCAGTACTTC
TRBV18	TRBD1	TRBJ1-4	CASSRLDRGGRTNEKLFF	TGTGCCAGCTCACGCCTGGACAGGGGAGGGAGAACTAATGAAAAACTGTTTTTT
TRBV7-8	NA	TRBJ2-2	CASSQNRGQNTGELFF	TGTGCCAGCAGCCAAAATAGGGGCCAGAACACCGGGGAGCTGTTTTTT
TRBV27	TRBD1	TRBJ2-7	CASSPRTGPYEQYF	TGTGCCAGCAGCCCAAGGACAGGGCCCTACGAGCAGTACTTC